The rows below give T cell receptor beta chains drawn from one sample of a study of blood T cell repertoires in COVID-19. Profiling relied on immunoSEQ multiplex PCR, and the TCRdb table lists in-frame clones only, not all of them. The sample yields nearly 200,000 clones, about 89% seen once. Sequenced sample: PBMCs or T cells enriched from blood (not recorded which). Receptors were obtained from a woman aged 18-35 years who had recovered from COVID-19. The CDR3 runs from the conserved cysteine through the conserved F or W. The order of the fields is clone size, V gene, D gene, J gene, CDR3 DNA, CDR3 protein. D genes are given only for firm matches. Size is stated for part of the rows, as once, few or many counts, or as a class when the clone is expanded.

>.|TRBV6-5|TRBD2|TRBJ2-2
TGTGCCAGCAGGAGACTAGCGGTCACCGGGGAGCTGTTTTTT
CASRRLAVTGELFF
>once|TRBV24-1|TRBD1|TRBJ2-5
TGTGCCACCAGCCCCCCAGGGGGCGGGTATGAGACCCAGTACTTC
CATSPPGGGYETQYF
>.|TRBV9|TRBD2|TRBJ2-3
TGTGCCAGCAGCACGGGGACTAGCGCCGCAGATACGCAGTATTTT
CASSTGTSAADTQYF
>.|TRBV6-5|.|TRBJ2-1
TGTGCCAGCAGGAACAGGGATGGGCATGAGCAGTTCTTC
CASRNRDGHEQFF
>.|TRBV5-1|TRBD1|TRBJ2-3
TGCGCCAGCAAGAGGGCCGGGACAGATATCACAGATACGCAGTATTTT
CASKRAGTDITDTQYF
>.|TRBV27|.|TRBJ2-7
TGTGCCAGCAGCCCGACAGGATCCTACGAGCAGTACTTC
CASSPTGSYEQYF
>.|TRBV2|TRBD1|TRBJ1-6
TGTGCCAGCAGTGAAGTGGACAGGGGGATTAATTCACCCCTCCACTTT
CASSEVDRGINSPLHF
>.|TRBV7-9|TRBD1|TRBJ1-4
TGTGCCAGCAGCTTGGGACGGGACAGGGAAAACGAAAAACTGTTTTTT
CASSLGRDRENEKLFF
>.|TRBV15|.|TRBJ1-1
TGTGCCACCAGCAGACAGAACACTGAAGCTTTCTTT
CATSRQNTEAFF
>.|TRBV10-3|TRBD2|TRBJ2-1
TGTGCCATCAGTGGAAGCGGGGGGCGGGATGAGCAGTTCTTC
CAISGSGGRDEQFF
>.|TRBV10-2|TRBD1|TRBJ1-5
TGCGCCACCCGGGACAGGAATCAGCCCCAGCATTTT
CATRDRNQPQHF
>.|TRBV5-4|TRBD1|TRBJ1-6
TGTGCCTACCAACAGGGGGACGGAAATTCACCCCTCCACTTT
CAYQQGDGNSPLHF
>once|TRBV30|.|TRBJ2-1
TGTGCCTGGAGTGTAGGAGGGATCTACAATGAGCAGTTCTTC
CAWSVGGIYNEQFF
>.|TRBV14|.|TRBJ1-6
TGTGCCAGCAGCCAAGATGGTCAGGGAGACAGGAGCTCCTATAATTCACCCCTCCACTTT
CASSQDGQGDRSSYNSPLHF
>.|TRBV5-6|TRBD1|TRBJ1-1
TGTGCCAGCAGCTTGGGAATACGGGACAGGGGGCTTAGCACTGAAGCTTTCTTT
CASSLGIRDRGLSTEAFF
>.|TRBV30|TRBD1|TRBJ1-1
TGTGCCTGGAGTGCCCGACAGGGATGGACTGAAGCTTTCTTT
CAWSARQGWTEAFF
>.|TRBV28|.|TRBJ1-2
TGTGCCAGCAGTTCCAGTGACTATGGCTACACCTTC
CASSSSDYGYTF
>.|TRBV24-1|TRBD2|TRBJ2-1
TGTGCCACCAGTGTCGGACTAGCGGAGACCTACAATGAGCAGTTCTTC
CATSVGLAETYNEQFF
>.|TRBV30|.|TRBJ1-3
TGTGCCTGGGGAGGGTCCCTAGGGGGAGCTGGAAACACCATATATTTT
CAWGGSLGGAGNTIYF
>.|TRBV11-3|TRBD1|TRBJ2-3
TGTGCCAGCAGCTTATCGCCGGGGACAGGGGGCCCAGATACGCAGTATTTT
CASSLSPGTGGPDTQYF
>.|TRBV2|TRBD2|TRBJ2-3
TGTGCCAGCAGTGATAATAGCGGGGGGGGCACAGATACGCAGTATTTT
CASSDNSGGGTDTQYF
>.|TRBV29-1|.|TRBJ1-2
TGCAGCGTTGAAACAGGCATCCTGGGCTACACCTTC
CSVETGILGYTF
>few|TRBV19|.|TRBJ1-5
TGTGCCAGTAGTATACAGGGCCGGCAGCCCCAGCATTTT
CASSIQGRQPQHF
>.|TRBV28|.|TRBJ1-5
TGTGCCAGCAGTTTCGGTTATCAGCCCCAGCATTTT
CASSFGYQPQHF
>.|TRBV6-4|TRBD1|TRBJ2-6
TGTGCCAGCAGGGAACAGGGGTCTGGGGCCAACGTCCTGACTTTC
CASREQGSGANVLTF
>.|TRBV3-1/TRBV3-2|.|TRBJ1-6
TGTGCCAGCGGAGGCGGTCCATATTCACCCCTCCACTTT
CASGGGPYSPLHF
>.|TRBV7-9|TRBD1|TRBJ2-1
TGTGCCAGCAGCTTAGTGGGACAGGGGGTACACAATGAGCAGTTCTTC
CASSLVGQGVHNEQFF